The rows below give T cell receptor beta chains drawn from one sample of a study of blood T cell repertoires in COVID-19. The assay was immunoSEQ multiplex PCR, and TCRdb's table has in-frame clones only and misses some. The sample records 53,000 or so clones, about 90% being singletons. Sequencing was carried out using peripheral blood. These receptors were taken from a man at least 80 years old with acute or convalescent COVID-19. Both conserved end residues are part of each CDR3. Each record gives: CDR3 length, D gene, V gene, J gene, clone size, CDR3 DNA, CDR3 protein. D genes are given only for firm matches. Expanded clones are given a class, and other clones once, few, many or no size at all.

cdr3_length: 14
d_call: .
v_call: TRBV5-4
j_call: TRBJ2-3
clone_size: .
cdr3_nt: TGTGCCAGCAGCCCTTCCGGGGTGAGAGATACGCAGTATTTT
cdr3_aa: CASSPSGVRDTQYF

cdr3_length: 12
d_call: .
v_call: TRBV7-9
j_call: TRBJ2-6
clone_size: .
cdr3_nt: TGTGCCAGCAGCTTAGAGGTCAGCCGGGGAACTTTC
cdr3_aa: CASSLEVSRGTF

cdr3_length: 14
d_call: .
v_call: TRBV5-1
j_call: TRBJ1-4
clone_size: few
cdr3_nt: TGCGCCAGCAGCTTTCGAGGGGGAGATGAAAAACTGTTTTTT
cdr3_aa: CASSFRGGDEKLFF

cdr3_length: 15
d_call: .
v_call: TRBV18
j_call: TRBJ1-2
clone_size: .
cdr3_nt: TGTGCCAGCTCACCTTCCCTCTCCGAAGCCTATGGCTACACCTTC
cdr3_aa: CASSPSLSEAYGYTF

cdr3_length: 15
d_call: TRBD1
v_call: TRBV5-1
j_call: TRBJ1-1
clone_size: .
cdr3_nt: TGCGCCAGCAGCGTATCCACAGGGGGAAGGACTGAAGCTTTCTTT
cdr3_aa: CASSVSTGGRTEAFF

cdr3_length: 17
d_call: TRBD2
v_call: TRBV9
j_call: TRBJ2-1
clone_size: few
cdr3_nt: TGTGCCAGCAGCCAAACCAGCGGGGGCCTCTCCTACAATGAGCAGTTCTTC
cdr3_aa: CASSQTSGGLSYNEQFF

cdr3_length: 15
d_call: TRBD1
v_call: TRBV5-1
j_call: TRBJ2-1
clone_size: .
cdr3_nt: TGCGCCAGCACTGGGACAGGGGGCGGGTACAATGAGCAGTTCTTC
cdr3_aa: CASTGTGGGYNEQFF

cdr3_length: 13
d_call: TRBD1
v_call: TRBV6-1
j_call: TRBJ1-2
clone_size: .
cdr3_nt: TGTGCCAGCAGCCCGGGACAGAACTATGGCTACACCTTC
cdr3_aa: CASSPGQNYGYTF

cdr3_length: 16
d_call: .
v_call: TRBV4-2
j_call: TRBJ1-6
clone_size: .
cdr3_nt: TGTGCCAGCAGCCAAGGAGGACTCTCCTATAATTCACCCCTCCACTTT
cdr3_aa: CASSQGGLSYNSPLHF

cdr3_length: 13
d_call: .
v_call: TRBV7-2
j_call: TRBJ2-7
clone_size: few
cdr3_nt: TGTGCCAGCAGCTTAGACAGATCCGACGAGCAGTACTTC
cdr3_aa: CASSLDRSDEQYF

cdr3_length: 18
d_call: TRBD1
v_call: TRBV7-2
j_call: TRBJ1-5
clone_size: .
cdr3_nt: TGTGCCAGCAGCTTGCGCGCGGGACAGGGGAATTTGGGACAGCCCCAGCATTTT
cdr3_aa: CASSLRAGQGNLGQPQHF

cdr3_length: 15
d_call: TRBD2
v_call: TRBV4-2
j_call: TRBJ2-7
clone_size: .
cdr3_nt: TGTGCCAGCAGCCAGAGGTCGACTAGCCCGTACGAGCAGTACTTC
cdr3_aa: CASSQRSTSPYEQYF

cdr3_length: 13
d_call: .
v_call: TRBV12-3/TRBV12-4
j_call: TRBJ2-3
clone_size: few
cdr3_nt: TGTGCCAGCAGTCCCAGGGCGGCAGATACGCAGTATTTT
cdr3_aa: CASSPRAADTQYF

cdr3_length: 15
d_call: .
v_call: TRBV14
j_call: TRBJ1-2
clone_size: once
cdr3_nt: TGTGCCAGCAGCCAAGTGTCGGGATGGCTCTATGGCTACACCTTC
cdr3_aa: CASSQVSGWLYGYTF

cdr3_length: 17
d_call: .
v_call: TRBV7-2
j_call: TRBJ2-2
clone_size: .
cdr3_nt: TGTGCCAGCAGCTTCGGCCGTAGGGGGGGCGACACCGGGGAGCTGTTTTTT
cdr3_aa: CASSFGRRGGDTGELFF

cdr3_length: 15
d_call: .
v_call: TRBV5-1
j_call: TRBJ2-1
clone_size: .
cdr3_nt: TGCGCCAGCACCTTAGACAGGAGGCCCTACGATGAGCAGTTCTTC
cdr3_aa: CASTLDRRPYDEQFF

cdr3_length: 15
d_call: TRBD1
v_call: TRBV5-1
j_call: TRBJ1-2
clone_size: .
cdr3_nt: TGCGCCAGCAGCTCCACCCCGGGACAGGGCTACGGCTACACCTTC
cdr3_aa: CASSSTPGQGYGYTF